The 30 T cell receptor beta chains given below trace back to one sample, sequenced in a study of shared clonotypes between healthy human individuals. The repertoire was sequenced with immunoSEQ multiplex PCR; TCRdb's copy has only in-frame clones and lacks some. This table has about 2.4 million clones, approximately 93% appearing once. The sequencing sample was made of naive CD4+ T cells from PBMCs. Subset: CD45RA+ positively selected. The receptor source for this set is a man between 18 and 35 years old in good health. Some clones in this sample may be carry-over from other donors' samples.

V is TRBV5-1 and J is TRBJ2-1; D uncertain. The V end was cut by 1 base, the J end by 0 bases, with 8 bases between. This CDR3 has 15 residues. The germline CDR1 and CDR2 sequences are SGHRS and YFSETQ. The CDR3: CASSLTVRSYNEQFF. The CDR3, as DNA: TGCGCCAGCAGCTTGACTGTTCGCTCCTACAATGAGCAGTTCTTC.

This chain links TRBV4-2 with TRBJ1-1, with no clear D. CDR3 length: 13 residues. Germline CDR1 and CDR2: LGHNA and YNFKEQ. Deletions cut 3 bases from V and 3 bases from J, with 8 bases between. As DNA, the CDR3 is TGTGCCAGCAGCCAGGGGTCGGACACTGAAGCTTTCTTT. Translated, it gives CASSQGSDTEAFF.

The V and J genes are TRBV18 and TRBJ1-5; TRBD1 matches at 7 bases. Germline V gene data show CDR1 as KGHSH and CDR2 as LQKENI. CDR3 length: 14 residues. Germline trimming cut 3 bases from V and 7 bases from J; bases unmatched to any gene: 6. The CDR3 DNA sequence: TGTGCCAGCTCACCTACAGGGGTTGGACAGCCCCAGCATTTT. Translating it yields CASSPTGVGQPQHF.

About this clone: Different DNA sequences within this sample yield the same CDR3. The chain employs TRBV7-2 and TRBJ2-7; 10 bases are shared with TRBD2. Germline loops: CDR1 SGHTA, CDR2 FQGNSA. The CDR3 runs to 16 residues. After removal of 1 base from V and 1 base from J, the junction contained 4 bases not matched to a gene. DNA of the CDR3: TGTGCCAGCAGCTTAGACTGGACTAGCGGATCCTACGAGCAGTACTTC. Protein sequence: CASSLDWTSGSYEQYF.

The V and J genes are TRBV28 and TRBJ2-7; possible D gene TRBD1, 5 bases. Between the trimmed V and J ends, which lost 6 bases and 4 bases, there was a span of 10 bases. Germline CDR1 is MDHEN and CDR2 is SYDVKM. The length of the CDR3 is 12 residues. CDR3 in DNA: TGTGCCAGCAGGTTGGGGCTTTACGAGCAGTACTTC. It is translated as CASRLGLYEQYF.

The chain employs TRBV5-1 and TRBJ2-3; D is perhaps TRBD2 (6 bases). V lost 0 bases to trimming and J lost 0 bases, with 11 bases between them. Germline CDR1 and CDR2: SGHRS and YFSETQ. The CDR3 length is 16 residues. Written as DNA, the CDR3 is TGCGCCAGCAGCTTGGGTGGGGGGAAGAGCACAGATACGCAGTATTTT. As protein: CASSLGGGKSTDTQYF.

As concerns this clone: In the same sample, other DNA sequences code for this CDR3. The rearrangement uses TRBV7-3 and TRBJ2-6; possibly TRBD1 for D (6 bases). In germline, CDR1 is SGHTA, CDR2 FQGTGA. V was trimmed by 8 bases and J by 2 bases, leaving 7 bases between them. The CDR3 covers 13 residues. CDR3 protein: CASSGAGANVLTF. CDR3 nucleotides: TGTGCCAGCTCAGGGGCTGGGGCCAACGTCCTGACTTTC.

DNA for the CDR3: TGTGCCAGCGCAGACAGGGGGCTCCAGCCCCAGCATTTT. This encodes CASADRGLQPQHF. V usage is TRBV28 and J usage is TRBJ1-5; 10 bases are a match to TRBD1. The ends lost 8 bases at V and 7 bases at J; junction bases unmatched: 5. The CDR3 is made up of 13 amino acids. The germline V gene has CDR1 MDHEN and CDR2 SYDVKM.

With regard to this clone: Germline and junction disagree at one end, which may indicate a read error. The chain combines TRBV29-1 with TRBJ1-4; weak D call: TRBD1 (6 bases). Germline assignment: CDR1 SQVTM and CDR2 ANQGSEA. The CDR3 consists of 14 residues. This CDR3 reads CSVEEGGIEEKLFF. In DNA, the CDR3 is TGCAGCGTCGAAGAGGGGGGGATCGAAGAAAAACTGTTTTTT.

With regard to this clone: Other DNA sequences of this sample code for an identical CDR3. The chain joins TRBV29-1 to TRBJ1-1, with 7 bases matching TRBD1. The CDR3 runs to 14 residues. CDR1 is SQVTM, CDR2 ANQGSEA, per germline. The V gene end was trimmed by 6 bases and the J gene end by 0 bases; junction bases not matched to a gene: 7. CDR3 in DNA: TGCAGCGTGACCCCGGGGACAGTGAACACTGAAGCTTTCTTT. Amino acids: CSVTPGTVNTEAFF.

The chain couples TRBV7-3 to TRBJ1-3; D unresolved. CDR1 and CDR2 from the germline V gene are SGHTA and FQGTGA. The CDR3 is 15 residues long. V was shortened by 1 base and J by 3 bases, with 10 bases between the two germline ends. The CDR3 loop reads CASSLNPGGGNTIYF. CDR3 DNA: TGTGCCAGCAGCTTAAACCCAGGTGGTGGAAACACCATATATTTT.

This chain uses TRBV28 with TRBJ2-2; D is perhaps TRBD1 (6 bases). Trimming pared 5 bases from V and 1 base from J, leaving 11 bases between. Germline CDR1 MDHEN, CDR2 SYDVKM. There are 15 residues in the CDR3. In nucleotides, the CDR3 is TGTGCCAGCAGTCCACCGACAGGGAACACCGGGGAGCTGTTTTTT. Amino acids: CASSPPTGNTGELFF.

V usage is TRBV7-8 and J usage is TRBJ1-1; D gene ambiguous. V lost 1 base to trimming and J lost 8 bases, with 11 bases between them. The CDR3 runs 13 residues. Germline CDR1 and CDR2: SGHVS and FQNEAQ. The CDR3 sequence is CASSLGAGREAFF. Written as DNA, the CDR3 is TGTGCCAGCAGCTTAGGGGCAGGACGGGAAGCTTTCTTT.

The chain recombines TRBV7-9 with TRBJ2-7, with 9 bases that match TRBD1. From germline, CDR1 is SEHNR and CDR2 FQNEAQ (reference sequence). J was trimmed by 3 bases and V by 7 bases; bases with no gene match: 10. The CDR3 length is 15 residues. CDR3 loop: CASNPPGTGFYEQYF. CDR3 nucleotide sequence: TGTGCCAGCAACCCCCCGGGGACAGGGTTCTACGAGCAGTACTTC. The whole variable domain, filled in from reference TRBV7-9 and TRBJ2-7, reads DTGVSQNPRHKITKRGQNVTFRCDPISEHNRLYWYRQTLGQGPEFLTYFQNEAQLEKSRLLSDRFSAERPKGSFSTLEIQRTEQGDSAMYLCASNPPGTGFYEQYFGPGTRLTVT.

The CDR3 region is CASSPAQNIPPNYGYTF. CDR3 in DNA: TGTGCCAGCAGCCCAGCTCAGAATATACCTCCTAACTATGGCTACACCTTC. The rearrangement uses TRBV7-8 and TRBJ1-2; no clear D gene. The CDR3 loop spans 17 amino acids. CDR1 and CDR2 from the germline V gene are SGHVS and FQNEAQ. V was cut by 5 bases and J by 0 bases, with 19 bases left in between.

The chain is built from TRBV28 and TRBJ2-4; the D is unclear. The CDR3 totals 17 residues. V lost 3 bases and J 1 base, leaving 16 bases between the germline ends. Germline CDR1 reads MDHEN; CDR2 reads SYDVKM. CDR3 sequence: CASSFQDGSWAKNIQYF. CDR3 nucleotide sequence: TGTGCCAGCAGTTTCCAGGACGGCTCTTGGGCCAAAAACATTCAGTACTTC. Supplemented by reference TRBV28 and TRBJ2-4, the full variable domain reads DVKVTQSSRYLVKRTGEKVFLECVQDMDHENMFWYRQDPGLGLRLIYFSYDVKMKEKGDIPEGYSVSREKKERFSLILESASTNQTSMYLCASSFQDGSWAKNIQYFGAGTRLSVL.

For this clone: This CDR3 is also generated by other DNA sequences in the sample. The genes are TRBV4-2 and TRBJ2-1; a weak D match, TRBD2 (6 bases). V gave up 3 bases and J gave up 6 bases, with 12 bases separating them. Germline loops: CDR1 LGHNA, CDR2 YNFKEQ. The CDR3 consists of 14 residues. CDR3 amino acids: CASSQGLALNEQFF. In DNA form, the CDR3 reads TGTGCCAGCAGCCAGGGGCTAGCGCTCAATGAGCAGTTCTTC.

This clone has just one count. The chain couples TRBV2 to TRBJ2-2; 13 bases agree with TRBD2. J gave up 6 bases and V 6 bases, and 4 bases lay outside the gene matches. The V gene's germline CDR1 is SNHLY and CDR2 FYNNEI. The CDR3 loop spans 15 amino acids. The CDR3: CASRVLAGGPGELFF. CDR3 DNA sequence: TGTGCCAGCAGAGTACTAGCGGGAGGGCCCGGGGAGCTGTTTTTT.

The rearrangement links TRBV9 to TRBJ2-5, with D perhaps given as TRBD1 or TRBD2 (7 bases each). In germline, CDR1 is SGDLS, CDR2 YYNGEE. V was shortened by 0 bases and J by 4 bases, with 19 bases between the two germline ends. This CDR3 region has 17 residues. The CDR3 DNA reads TGTGCCAGCAGCGTAGAAGGGGGCGGGAGCGTGTCAGAGACCCAGTACTTC. This translates into CASSVEGGGSVSETQYF.

This sequence joins TRBV25-1 and TRBJ1-1, with a tentative D call TRBD1 (6 bases). Trimming stripped 7 bases from V and 11 bases from J, with 26 bases between. In germline, CDR1 is MGHDK, CDR2 SYGVNS. This CDR3 has 15 amino acids. CDR3 nucleotides: TGTGCCAGCATTGGGGCCGGACGGGGGGCACCCTTGGCTTTCTTT. Protein product: CASIGAGRGAPLAFF.

This chain connects TRBV10-3 to TRBJ1-1; possibly TRBD1 for D (5 bases). The CDR3 is made up of 14 amino acids. The V end was cut by 3 bases, the J end by 0 bases, with 8 bases between. In germline, CDR1 is ENHRY, CDR2 SYGVKD. The CDR3 nucleotides read TGTGCCATCAGTGATAGGGGCATGAACACTGAAGCTTTCTTT. Encoded protein: CAISDRGMNTEAFF.

Concerning this clone itself: The sample contains more than one DNA sequence encoding this CDR3. The chain uses TRBV18 and TRBJ2-2; D gene uncertain. The V end lost 2 bases, the J end lost 0 bases, and 7 bases lay between the germline ends. In germline, CDR1 is KGHSH, CDR2 LQKENI. This CDR3 is built from 15 residues. As DNA, the CDR3 is TGTGCCAGCTCACCAGGGCAAGCGAACACCGGGGAGCTGTTTTTT. Its protein is CASSPGQANTGELFF.

The chain recombines TRBV28 with TRBJ1-4; maybe TRBD1 (5 bases). The CDR3 runs to 15 residues. Germline loops: CDR1 MDHEN, CDR2 SYDVKM. The ends were cut back, 5 bases at V and 3 bases at J, with 13 bases in the middle. The CDR3 sequence: CASSESGPPNEKLFF. CDR3 coding DNA: TGTGCCAGCAGTGAATCGGGACCGCCTAATGAAAAACTGTTTTTT.

The rearrangement uses TRBV27 and TRBJ2-7; possible D gene TRBD1, 6 bases. The ends were cut back, 2 bases at V and 3 bases at J, with 11 bases in the middle. The CDR3 is made up of 14 amino acids. Germline values: CDR1 MNHEY, CDR2 SMNVEV (reference sequence). The CDR3 DNA reads TGTGCCAGCAGTTTACAGGGACACGGCTACGAGCAGTACTTC. This sequence encodes CASSLQGHGYEQYF.

V gene TRBV7-9 combines with J gene TRBJ1-2; 9 bases are shared with TRBD1. The length of the CDR3 is 15 residues. CDR1 SEHNR and CDR2 FQNEAQ come from the germline V gene (reference sequence). The junction had 4 bases not matched to a gene; V was cut back by 1 base and J by 4 bases. CDR3 sequence reads: CASSLGGDRAYGYTF. The CDR3 DNA reads as TGTGCCAGCAGCTTAGGAGGGGACAGGGCCTATGGCTACACCTTC.

This chain uses TRBV6-5 with TRBJ2-7; the match to TRBD1 covers 7 bases. The germline V gene has CDR1 MNHEY and CDR2 SVGAGI. The V segment lost 6 bases and the J segment 5 bases; nucleotides outside the gene matches: 7. This CDR3 comprises 13 residues. The CDR3 sequence: CASSTRQGHEQYF. The CDR3 DNA reads TGTGCCAGCAGCACGAGACAGGGCCACGAGCAGTACTTC.

This clone is a singleton in its sample. The V and J genes are TRBV7-9 and TRBJ1-1; D gene ambiguous. The CDR3 length is 13 residues. In germline, CDR1 is SEHNR, CDR2 FQNEAQ (reference sequence). V was shortened by 3 bases and J by 1 base, with 6 bases between the two germline ends. CDR3 protein: CASSFLSNTEAFF. The CDR3 nucleotides are TGTGCCAGCAGCTTCTTATCGAACACTGAAGCTTTCTTT.

This chain connects TRBV5-4 to TRBJ2-7; 7 bases fit TRBD1. The CDR3 totals 14 residues. J lost 12 bases, V lost 1 base, and 13 bases had no gene match. Germline loops: CDR1 SGHNT, CDR2 YYREEE (reference sequence). CDR3 sequence: CASSLLGQPLKWYF. CDR3 in DNA: TGTGCCAGCAGCTTGCTGGGACAGCCTTTAAAGTGGTACTTC.

The chain uses TRBV7-9 and TRBJ2-1; D possibly corresponds to TRBD1 (6 bases). This CDR3 spans 13 amino acids. From germline, CDR1 is SEHNR and CDR2 FQNEAQ (reference sequence). V was cut by 1 base and J by 15 bases, with 16 bases left in between. The CDR3 nucleotides are TGTGCCAGCAGCTTAGGGACAGCCCGACGTACGTTCTTC. Translation: CASSLGTARRTFF.

The chain recombines TRBV7-2 with TRBJ1-5, with D tentatively TRBD1 (5 bases). CDR1 and CDR2 (germline): SGHTA, FQGNSA. Trimming removed 6 bases at V and 3 bases at J, with 9 bases between. This CDR3 spans 13 amino acids. The CDR3 sequence: CASRRGPNQPQHF. Written as DNA, the CDR3 is TGTGCCAGCAGGAGGGGCCCCAATCAGCCCCAGCATTTT. The complete variable domain, with remaining parts taken from reference TRBV7-2 and TRBJ1-5, reads GAGVSQSPSNKVTEKGKDVELRCDPISGHTALYWYRQSLGQGLEFLIYFQGNSAPDKSGLPSDRFSAERTGGSVSTLTIQRTQQEDSAVYLCASRRGPNQPQHFGDGTRLSIL.